A selection of T cell receptor beta chains follows, all from one sample in a study of cytomegalovirus exposure and HLA in healthy donors. TCRdb keeps only in-frame clones here, not all; method: immunoSEQ multiplex PCR. Of about 140,000 clones in the sample, 65% to 85% were seen once. The specimen sequenced was PBMCs. These receptors were taken from a young man in good health and CMV-seronegative. The CDR3 runs from the conserved cysteine through the conserved F or W. A D gene is named only where the DNA matches it firmly. Size is stated for part of the rows, as once, few or many counts, or as a class when the clone is expanded.

clone_size: .
d_call: .
v_call: TRBV6-1
j_call: TRBJ2-7
cdr3_aa: CASSGGGQKSSYEQYF
cdr3_nt: TGTGCCAGCAGTGGGGGCGGACAGAAGAGCTCCTACGAGCAGTACTTC

clone_size: .
d_call: .
v_call: TRBV7-2
j_call: TRBJ1-2
cdr3_aa: CASTRGRGYGYTF
cdr3_nt: TGTGCCAGCACGAGAGGACGGGGTTATGGCTACACCTTC

clone_size: .
d_call: .
v_call: TRBV4-2
j_call: TRBJ1-4
cdr3_aa: CASSQDSGRVEKLFF
cdr3_nt: TGTGCCAGCAGCCAAGATTCCGGGAGGGTTGAAAAACTGTTTTTT

clone_size: .
d_call: .
v_call: TRBV6-1
j_call: TRBJ1-5
cdr3_aa: CASSPDLGANQPQHF
cdr3_nt: TGTGCCAGCAGTCCCGACTTGGGTGCCAATCAGCCCCAGCATTTT

clone_size: once
d_call: .
v_call: TRBV6-1
j_call: TRBJ2-7
cdr3_aa: CAIPRRDTYGEQYF
cdr3_nt: TGTGCCATTCCTCGTCGGGACACCTATGGTGAGCAGTACTTC

clone_size: .
d_call: TRBD1
v_call: TRBV4-3
j_call: TRBJ2-3
cdr3_aa: CASSQTGGGTDTQYF
cdr3_nt: TGCGCCAGCAGCCAGACAGGGGGGGGTACAGATACGCAGTATTTT

clone_size: .
d_call: TRBD1
v_call: TRBV27
j_call: TRBJ1-3
cdr3_aa: CASSRTGGRSSSGNTIYF
cdr3_nt: TGTGCCAGCAGTCGGACAGGGGGCAGATCCAGCTCTGGAAACACCATATATTTT

clone_size: .
d_call: TRBD1
v_call: TRBV19
j_call: TRBJ1-1
cdr3_aa: CASSILGTGEAFF
cdr3_nt: TGTGCCAGTAGTATACTGGGGACAGGCGAAGCTTTCTTT

clone_size: few
d_call: .
v_call: TRBV9
j_call: TRBJ1-1
cdr3_aa: CASSVGRGTEAFF
cdr3_nt: TGTGCCAGCAGCGTAGGGCGGGGAACTGAAGCTTTCTTT

clone_size: few
d_call: .
v_call: TRBV5-1
j_call: TRBJ1-3
cdr3_aa: CASSLANSGNTIYF
cdr3_nt: TGCGCCAGCAGCTTGGCTAACTCTGGAAACACCATATATTTT

clone_size: once
d_call: TRBD1
v_call: TRBV15
j_call: TRBJ1-2
cdr3_aa: CATSRDQGVDGYTF
cdr3_nt: TGTGCCACCAGCAGAGATCAGGGGGTCGATGGCTACACCTTC

clone_size: .
d_call: .
v_call: TRBV29-1
j_call: TRBJ1-2
cdr3_aa: CSVDGSGYTF
cdr3_nt: TGCAGCGTTGACGGGTCAGGCTACACCTTC

clone_size: .
d_call: TRBD1
v_call: TRBV11-3
j_call: TRBJ2-2
cdr3_aa: CASSPRTGSTGELFF
cdr3_nt: TGTGCCAGCAGCCCCCGGACAGGGAGCACCGGGGAGCTGTTTTTT

clone_size: .
d_call: TRBD1
v_call: TRBV27
j_call: TRBJ2-7
cdr3_aa: CASSRGTGASWDYEQYF
cdr3_nt: TGTGCCAGCAGCCGGGGGACAGGGGCCTCCTGGGACTACGAGCAGTACTTC

clone_size: once
d_call: .
v_call: TRBV25-1
j_call: TRBJ1-6
cdr3_aa: CASSAGQNNSPLHF
cdr3_nt: TGTGCCAGCAGTGCTGGACAGAACAATTCACCCCTCCACTTT

clone_size: .
d_call: .
v_call: TRBV9
j_call: TRBJ1-1
cdr3_aa: CASSVGEGLTEAFF
cdr3_nt: TGTGCCAGCAGCGTAGGGGAGGGTCTCACTGAAGCTTTCTTT

clone_size: .
d_call: TRBD1
v_call: TRBV19
j_call: TRBJ1-4
cdr3_aa: CASSITGGDGKLFF
cdr3_nt: TGTGCCAGTAGTATCACAGGGGGCGATGGAAAACTGTTTTTT